Below, 16 T cell receptor beta chains from the same sample are listed, as sequenced in a study of T cell repertoires in cytomegalovirus infection. TCRdb recomputed calls from the reads with MiXCR, one row per CDR3 protein. The repertoire consists of roughly 220,000 distinct CDR3 sequences, with roughly two fifths occurring once and the leading ten covering roughly three fifths. Their antigens remain unidentified. The sample was CD8+ T cells from cultured PBMCs, taken from culture after CMV antigen stimulation. The receptor source for this set is a human donor in good health (CMV status not recorded). Some clones in this sample may be carry-over from other donors' samples.

In the case of this clonotype: An end of the junction does not agree with germline; a read error may underlie this. J is TRBJ2-2 and V is TRBV4-1; D ambiguous. Germline loops: CDR1 MGHRA, CDR2 YSYEKL. CDR3 length equals 16 residues. The CDR3 here is CDSSHAIDMNTGELFF. The CDR3 nucleotides are TGCGACAGCAGCCATGCAATTGATATGAACACCGGGGAGCTGTTTTTT.

This clonotype was observed a few times. The chain employs TRBV7-9 and TRBJ1-6, with 8 bases aligning to TRBD1. V lost 6 bases, J lost 1 base, and 5 bases stayed unmatched. The germline CDR1 and CDR2 sequences are SEHNR and FQNEAQ (reference sequence). The CDR3 length is 16 residues. The CDR3: CASRDRADSYNSPLHF. The DNA of the CDR3 is TGTGCCAGCAGGGACAGGGCTGATTCCTATAATTCACCCCTCCACTTT.

This chain joins TRBV11-2 and TRBJ1-6; D call uncertain. Germline V CDR1 and CDR2: SGHAT, FQNNGV. Trimming took off 0 bases at V and 10 bases at J, with 16 bases between the two ends. The CDR3 spans 16 residues. The CDR3 DNA reads TGTGCCAGCAGCTTAGAATACGGGGTATCTAAGTCACCCCTCCACTTT. Protein: CASSLEYGVSKSPLHF. Filled out from reference TRBV11-2 and TRBJ1-6, the complete variable domain reads EAGVAQSPRYKIIEKRQSVAFWCNPISGHATLYWYQQILGQGPKLLIQFQNNGVVDDSQLPKDRFSAERLKGVDSTLKIQPAKLEDSAVYLCASSLEYGVSKSPLHFGNGTRLTVT.

Regarding this clonotype: No conserved phenylalanine or tryptophan ends this CDR3, so it is likely a read error. This chain uses TRBV7-9 with TRBJ2-6, with TRBD1 matching 7 bases. This CDR3 has 18 amino acids. Germline V CDR1 and CDR2: SEHNR, FQNEAQ (reference sequence). Trimming at V came to 0 bases and at J to 1 base, leaving 6 bases not matched to a gene. The CDR3 sequence is CASSLASGQPSGANVLTS. As DNA, the CDR3 is TGTGCCAGCAGCTTAGCTTCGGGACAGCCTTCTGGGGCCAACGTCCTGACTTCC.

This clonotype was detected only a few times. This chain links TRBV2 with TRBJ2-3; the match to TRBD1 covers 9 bases. The V segment lost 7 bases and the J segment 6 bases; nucleotides outside the gene matches: 5. Germline CDR1 reads SNHLY; CDR2 reads FYNNEI. This CDR3 contains 13 residues. CDR3 bases: TGTGCCAGCATACTACAGGGGGCCGATACGCAGTATTTT. This encodes CASILQGADTQYF.

This rearrangement joins TRBV15 to TRBJ2-7, with D maybe TRBD2 (5 bases). The germline V gene encodes CDR1 LNHNV and CDR2 YYDKDF (reference sequence). V was trimmed by 1 base and J by 1 base, leaving 17 bases between them. This CDR3 contains 17 residues. The CDR3 DNA follows: TGTGCCACCAGCAGAGGAGGGCTTTTATGGGAGTCCTACGAGCAGTACTTC. It encodes CATSRGGLLWESYEQYF. The full variable domain, with the rest looked up from reference TRBV15 and TRBJ2-7, is DAMVIQNPRYQVTQFGKPVTLSCSQTLNHNVMYWYQQKSSQAPKLLFHYYDKDFNNEADTPDNFQSRRPNTSFCFLDIRSPGLGDTAMYLCATSRGGLLWESYEQYFGPGTRLTVT.

This clonotype was found a few times. The rearrangement joins TRBV6-8 to TRBJ2-1, with unresolved D. Germline V CDR1 and CDR2: MNHGY, SAAAGT. Deletions cut 6 bases from V and 2 bases from J, with 11 bases between. CDR3 length: 14 residues. CDR3: CASSLVPTYNEQFF. The CDR3 DNA sequence: TGTGCCAGCAGCCTGGTACCGACCTACAATGAGCAGTTCTTC.

This clonotype was seen a few times. V and J are TRBV7-9 and TRBJ1-1, with a possible D match to TRBD1 (5 bases). Germline V gene data show CDR1 as SEHNR and CDR2 as FQNEAQ (reference sequence). This CDR3 has 13 residues. With 1 base removed from V and 5 bases from J, the gap between germline ends came to 8 bases. In nucleotides, the CDR3 is TGTGCCAGCAGCTTAGTGGGGGAAACTGAAGCTTTCTTT. It is translated as CASSLVGETEAFF.

On this clonotype itself: A much bigger clone sits one base away, suggesting this may be a read error. This chain links TRBV7-8 with TRBJ2-1; weak D call: TRBD1 (6 bases). The germline V gene encodes CDR1 SGHVS and CDR2 FQNEAQ. The CDR3 covers 14 residues. The CDR3 DNA reads TGTGCCAGCAGCTTAGTTTCAGGGGACAATGATCAGTTCTTC. This sequence encodes CASSLVSGDNDQFF.

V and J are TRBV7-3 and TRBJ1-1; unclear D gene. The CDR3 is made up of 16 amino acids. Germline V gene lookup returns CDR1 SGHTA and CDR2 FQGTGA. The V end was cut by 0 bases, the J end by 1 base, with 12 bases between. The CDR3 sequence: CASSLTGSAGNTEAFF. Written as DNA, the CDR3 is TGTGCCAGCAGCTTAACAGGCAGCGCGGGGAACACTGAAGCTTTCTTT.

The J gene is TRBJ2-3, the V gene TRBV6-1; the match to TRBD2 covers 9 bases. CDR3 length: 17 residues. Germline CDR1 and CDR2: MNHNS and SASEGT. V lost 2 bases and J lost 2; bases outside the gene matches: 8. CDR3 in DNA: TGTGCCAGCAGTGAACGGGAAGCGGGGGGTTACACAGATACGCAGTATTTT. Its protein is CASSEREAGGYTDTQYF.

The rearrangement joins TRBV9 to TRBJ2-1; TRBD2 aligns across 11 bases. This CDR3 has 15 amino acids. Germline CDR1 is SGDLS and CDR2 is YYNGEE. J gave up 6 bases and V 0 bases, and 2 bases lay outside the gene matches. The CDR3 loop reads CASSVGGLAGNEQFF. CDR3 coding DNA: TGTGCCAGCAGCGTAGGTGGACTAGCGGGCAATGAGCAGTTCTTC.

The gene calls are TRBV6-1 and TRBJ2-5; D is perhaps TRBD2 (6 bases). This CDR3 is built from 16 residues. Trimming removed 1 base from V and 1 base from J, with 13 bases in between. Looked up from germline, CDR1 is MNHNS and CDR2 is SASEGT. CDR3 sequence reads: CASSEDRLARQETQYF. For the CDR3, the DNA is TGTGCCAGCAGTGAAGATAGGCTAGCGCGCCAAGAGACCCAGTACTTC.

This clonotype turned up a few times. V gene TRBV7-6 combines with J gene TRBJ2-5, with 8 bases aligning to TRBD2. The CDR3 length is 14 residues. Germline V gene data show CDR1 as SGHVS and CDR2 as FNYEAQ. The junction had 1 base not matched to a gene; V was cut back by 2 bases and J by 2 bases. This CDR3 reads CASSLIAGQETQYF. CDR3 nucleotides: TGTGCCAGCAGCTTAATAGCGGGGCAAGAGACCCAGTACTTC.

V and J are TRBV6-6 and TRBJ2-2; possible D gene TRBD1, 6 bases. CDR1 is MNHNY and CDR2 is SVGAGI in the germline V gene (reference sequence). The CDR3 runs to 12 residues. CDR3 in amino acids: CGTAANTGELFF. The CDR3 DNA is TGTGGGACAGCCGCGAACACCGGGGAGCTGTTTTTT.

V gene TRBV7-2 combines with J gene TRBJ1-4; D might be TRBD1 (6 bases). The CDR3 totals 13 residues. The germline gives CDR1 SGHTA, CDR2 FQGNSA. The germline V and J ends were trimmed by 2 bases and 12 bases, with 13 bases remaining between them. CDR3 residues: CASSLWGGWELFF. The CDR3 bases are TGTGCCAGCAGCTTATGGGGGGGCTGGGAACTGTTTTTT.